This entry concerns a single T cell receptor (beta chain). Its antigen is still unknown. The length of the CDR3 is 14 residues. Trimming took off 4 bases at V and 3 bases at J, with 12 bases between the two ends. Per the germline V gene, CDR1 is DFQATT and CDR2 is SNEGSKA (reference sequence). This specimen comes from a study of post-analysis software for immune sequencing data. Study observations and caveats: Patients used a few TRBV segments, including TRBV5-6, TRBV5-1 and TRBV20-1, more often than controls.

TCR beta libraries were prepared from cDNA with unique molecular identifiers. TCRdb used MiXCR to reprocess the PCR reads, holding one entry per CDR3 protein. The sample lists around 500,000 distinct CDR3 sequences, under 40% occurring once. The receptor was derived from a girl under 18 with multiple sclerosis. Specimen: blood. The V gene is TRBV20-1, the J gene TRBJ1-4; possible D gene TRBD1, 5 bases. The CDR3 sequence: CSATVGTANEKLFF. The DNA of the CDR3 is TGCAGTGCTACCGTCGGGACGGCTAATGAAAAACTGTTTTTT.